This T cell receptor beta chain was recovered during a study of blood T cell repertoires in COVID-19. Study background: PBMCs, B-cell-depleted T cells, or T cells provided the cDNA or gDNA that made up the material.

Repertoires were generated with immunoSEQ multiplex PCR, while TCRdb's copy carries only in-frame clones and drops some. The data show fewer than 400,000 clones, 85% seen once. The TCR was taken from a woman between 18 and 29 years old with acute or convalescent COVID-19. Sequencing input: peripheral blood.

CDR3 residues: CASSSTGAGGYTF. CDR3 in DNA: TGTGCCAGCAGTTCAACAGGGGCGGGCGGCTACACCTTC. The rearrangement uses TRBV27 and TRBJ1-2, with TRBD1 identical over 7 bases. This CDR3 contains 13 residues. After removal of 4 bases from V and 8 bases from J, the junction contained 7 bases not matched to a gene. The germline gives CDR1 MNHEY, CDR2 SMNVEV (reference sequence).